These 20 T cell receptor beta chains were sequenced from one sample in a study of T cell responses to AZD1222 COVID-19 vaccine. Sequencing was performed with immunoSEQ multiplex PCR; in TCRdb, only in-frame clones are kept and a portion is missing. The table shows 70,000 to 90,000 clones, with around 80% occurring only once. The material sequenced was peripheral blood, taken on day 0 of AZD1222 vaccination. Every receptor here comes from an adult in good health.

In nucleotides, the CDR3 is TGTGCCACCAGGCCCCGGACTAGTCGCCTATCTTCTACTTCCGAGCAGTACTTC. It yields the protein CATRPRTSRLSSTSEQYF. V gene TRBV3-1 (or the pseudogene TRBV3-2) combines with J gene TRBJ2-7; TRBD2 matches at 7 bases. J lost 6 bases, V lost 10 bases, and 27 bases had no gene match. The CDR3 has 18 residues. The V gene's germline CDR1 is LGHDT and CDR2 YNNKEL (reference sequence).

The chain joins TRBV6-5 to TRBJ1-2; no clear D. The CDR3 runs to 15 residues. Germline CDR1 and CDR2: MNHEY and SVGAGI. V lost 8 bases, J lost 3 bases, and 19 bases lay in between. In nucleotides, the CDR3 is TGTGCCAGCGGATCGGTTGCCTCCCCGTACTATGGCTACACCTTC. This sequence encodes CASGSVASPYYGYTF.

This clone was seen just once. The identical CDR3 is also encoded by other nucleotide sequences in the sample. The gene calls are TRBV15 and TRBJ1-4; D is perhaps TRBD1 (5 bases). The CDR3 loop spans 15 amino acids. V lost 4 bases and J 4 bases, leaving 13 bases between the germline ends. CDR1 is LNHNV, CDR2 YYDKDF, per germline (reference sequence). The CDR3 loop is CATSKFRQINEKLFF. The DNA of the CDR3 is TGTGCCACCAGCAAATTCCGACAGATTAATGAAAAACTGTTTTTT.

V is TRBV24-1 and J is TRBJ2-3; the D gene is possibly TRBD1 (5 bases). This CDR3 comprises 15 residues. The germline V and J ends were trimmed by 5 bases and 0 bases, with 11 bases remaining between them. The germline V gene has CDR1 KGHDR and CDR2 SFDVKD. CDR3 protein: CATSAGGASTDTQYF. The CDR3 bases are TGTGCCACCAGTGCGGGTGGGGCTAGCACAGATACGCAGTATTTT.

V gene TRBV3-1 (or the pseudogene TRBV3-2) combines with J gene TRBJ1-2, with a weak D call TRBD1 (6 bases). In germline, CDR1 is LGHDT, CDR2 YNNKEL (reference sequence). The CDR3 is made up of 14 amino acids. Trimming took 1 base from V and 8 from J, leaving 14 bases between them. The CDR3 DNA reads TGTGCCAGCAGCCAAGGATACAGGGAGGGGGGCTACACCTTC. It codes for CASSQGYREGGYTF.

The chain is built from TRBV7-5 and TRBJ2-1; the listed D gene, TRBD2, was not tested against the DNA. TRBV7-5 is listed as a pseudogene. CDR3 length: 15 amino acids. The CDR3 DNA sequence: TGTGCCAGACAGACTAGCGGGAGATTCGGCAATGAGCAGTTCTTC. Amino acid sequence: CARQTSGRFGNEQFF.

The gene calls are TRBV6-5 and TRBJ1-2, with D possibly TRBD1 on 5 matching bases. V was shortened by 8 bases and J by 8 bases, with 15 bases between the two germline ends. The CDR3 has 12 residues. Germline V lookup: CDR1 MNHEY, CDR2 SVGAGI. The CDR3 bases are TGTGCCAGCCAGCGGGCAGGGCCCGGCTACACCTTC. Residues: CASQRAGPGYTF.

The chain is built from TRBV9 and TRBJ2-1, with D unresolved. Between the trimmed V and J ends, which lost 1 base and 5 bases, there was a span of 13 bases. There are 15 residues in the CDR3. The germline gives CDR1 SGDLS, CDR2 YYNGEE. The CDR3 sequence is CASSVTHQVNNEQFF. CDR3 in DNA: TGTGCCAGCAGCGTAACCCACCAGGTTAACAATGAGCAGTTCTTC.

The chain recombines TRBV6-4 with TRBJ2-1; 9 bases match TRBD2. Germline V CDR1 and CDR2: MRHNA, SNTAGT. Trimming at V came to 3 bases and at J to 0 bases, leaving 3 bases not matched to a gene. The CDR3 spans 16 residues. As DNA, the CDR3 is TGTGCCAGCAGTGATTTTAGCGGGAGCTCCTACAATGAGCAGTTCTTC. Protein product: CASSDFSGSSYNEQFF.

The chain recombines TRBV7-2 with TRBJ2-3; 10 bases agree with TRBD2. The CDR3 length is 18 residues. Germline values: CDR1 SGHTA, CDR2 FQGNSA. V was pared by 4 bases and J by 4 bases, with 14 bases of the junction left unmatched. The DNA for the CDR3 is TGTGCCAGCAGCTCACCTCTAGCGGGAGCTGCTGGGGCAGATACGCAGTATTTT. Protein: CASSSPLAGAAGADTQYF.

The V gene is TRBV7-9, the J gene TRBJ2-1, with D perhaps matching TRBD2 (6 bases). The CDR3 is 17 residues long. Germline values: CDR1 SEHNR, CDR2 FQNEAQ (reference sequence). V was pared by 6 bases and J by 0 bases, with 18 bases between. The CDR3 DNA sequence: TGTGCCAGCAGTTATCCCTTTAGCGGCAGCTCCTACAATGAGCAGTTCTTC. Protein: CASSYPFSGSSYNEQFF.

The chain recombines TRBV19 with TRBJ2-2; no reliable D call. The CDR3 runs to 17 residues. Trimming removed 3 bases from V and 2 bases from J, with 16 bases in between. Germline loops: CDR1 LNHDA, CDR2 SQIVND (reference sequence). The CDR3 nucleotides read TGTGCCAGTAGTATCCTCCCCCCCCGATCTAACACCGGGGAGCTGTTTTTT. Amino acid sequence: CASSILPPRSNTGELFF.

The chain carries TRBV5-1 and TRBJ2-3; 8 nucleotides align to TRBD2. The V gene end was trimmed by 4 bases and the J gene end by 4 bases; junction bases not matched to a gene: 11. The CDR3 covers 16 residues. In germline, CDR1 is SGHRS, CDR2 YFSETQ. The CDR3 region has the DNA TGCGCCAGCAGCCCGACTAGCGCCGACGACCCAGATACGCAGTATTTT. Translated: CASSPTSADDPDTQYF.

The chain has TRBV15 and TRBJ2-2; no reliable D call. Trimming removed 0 bases at V and 4 bases at J, with 6 bases between. The CDR3 extends over 14 amino acids. Looked up from germline, CDR1 is LNHNV and CDR2 is YYDKDF (reference sequence). CDR3 in amino acids: CATSRDVGTGELFF. For the CDR3, the DNA is TGTGCCACCAGCAGAGATGTGGGCACCGGGGAGCTGTTTTTT.

This clone has only a few counts. A junction boundary mismatches the germline segment, possibly from a read error. The chain joins TRBV18 to TRBJ2-7, with no clear D. Per the germline V gene, CDR1 is KGHSH and CDR2 is LQKENI. The CDR3 length is 13 residues. This CDR3 is CASSPQDERARSF. The CDR3 DNA is TGTGCCAGCTCACCCCAGGACGAGAGAGCAAGGTCCTTC.

Only one count was recorded for this clone. J is TRBJ2-5 and V is TRBV20-1, with a weak D call TRBD2 (7 bases). The V and J ends lost 3 bases and 5 bases respectively, with 16 bases between them. Per germline, CDR1 DFQATT and CDR2 SNEGSKA (reference sequence). This CDR3 is 14 amino acids long. The CDR3 bases are TGCAGTGCTAGTGTCCGGGGGGCGTTGGAGACCCAGTACTTC. It translates to CSASVRGALETQYF.

This clone was found once. This chain links TRBV14 with TRBJ1-1; D might be TRBD1 (5 bases). The CDR3 runs 18 residues. V was clipped by 4 bases and J by 1 base, with 22 bases between them. Germline V gene lookup returns CDR1 SGHDN and CDR2 FVKESK. The CDR3 DNA sequence: TGTGCCAGCAGCCCCATACTATGGACGGGGCGGAGGAACACTGAAGCTTTCTTT. Amino acid sequence: CASSPILWTGRRNTEAFF.

This clone has just a few counts. The genes are TRBV9 and TRBJ1-1; D is unresolved. Germline CDR1 reads SGDLS; CDR2 reads YYNGEE. CDR3 size: 15 residues. Between the trimmed V and J ends, which lost 4 bases and 0 bases, there was a span of 13 bases. CDR3 sequence (DNA): TGTGCCAGCAGCCCTAGGGTGGGGTTGAACACTGAAGCTTTCTTT. Its translation: CASSPRVGLNTEAFF.

The chain combines TRBV6-5 with TRBJ1-6; 7 bases line up with TRBD1. V shed 6 bases, J shed 7 bases, and the junction held 3 bases outside the gene matches. The germline V gene encodes CDR1 MNHEY and CDR2 SVGAGI. This CDR3 comprises 13 residues. As DNA, the CDR3 is TGTGCCAGCAGCGTGGACAGGAATTCACCCCTCCACTTT. This encodes CASSVDRNSPLHF.

The chain recombines TRBV7-2 with TRBJ2-1, with D perhaps given as TRBD1 or TRBD2 (6 bases each). V was shortened by 1 base and J by 1 base, with 17 bases between the two germline ends. The CDR3 is 18 residues long. Germline V lookup: CDR1 SGHTA, CDR2 FQGNSA. CDR3 region: CASSLGRGHRSSYNEQFF. CDR3 sequence (DNA): TGTGCCAGCAGCTTAGGTCGGGGGCACCGTTCTTCCTACAATGAGCAGTTCTTC.